This T cell receptor (beta chain) emerged from a study of beta chain features in type 1 diabetes. Study-level points and caveats: Across all four CD4+ subsets, people with type 1 diabetes showed modestly shorter TCRB CDR3s.

The entirety of the isolated RNA underwent reverse transcription, so expressed TCRB transcripts were sequenced. Using immunoSEQ multiplex PCR, the repertoire was profiled, and TCRdb retains in-frame clones only, with some absent. The data contain approximately 270,000 clones, 13% to 15% of them seen just once; the ten biggest clones take up over 0.015%. The CDR3 sequence is 15 residues long. Looked up from germline, CDR1 is SGHAT and CDR2 is FQDESV (reference sequence). Details on this clone: Its target is not known.

This TCR was sampled from a man under 40 with type 1 diabetes. The sequencing input was naive CD4+ T cells from blood. The chain has TRBV11-1 and TRBJ2-5; 9 bases align to TRBD1. The J call may be mistaken, given a closer DNA end match to TRBJ2-7. The CDR3 DNA follows: TGTGCCAGCAGCCGGGCGGACAGGGGATCCTACGAGCAGTACTTC. Protein product: CASSRADRGSYEQYF.